The rows below give T cell receptor beta chains drawn from one sample of a study of Graves' ophthalmopathy and Graves' hyperthyroidism. TCRdb used MiXCR to reprocess the multiplex PCR reads, holding one entry per CDR3 protein. The sample lists about 480,000 distinct CDR3 sequences, approximately 15% seen once, with approximately 9.8% in the top ten. The specimen sequenced was blood. The receptors were gathered from a woman aged 25 to 45 with Graves' ophthalmopathy. Both conserved end residues are part of each CDR3. The D gene is left open where the match is weak. Size values are once, few and many counts, or a class for expanded clones, and some rows have none.

V,size,J,D,CDR3,DNA
TRBV6-5,many,TRBJ2-6,-,CASSYSRGSGANVLTF,TGTGCCAGCAGTTACTCTCGGGGCTCTGGGGCCAACGTCCTGACTTTC
TRBV9,many,TRBJ1-6,-,CASSVEGESSPLHF,TGTGCCAGCAGCGTAGAAGGGGAAAGTTCACCCCTCCACTTT
TRBV12-3/TRBV12-4,many,TRBJ2-7,-,CASSLALQGPYEQYF,TGTGCCAGCAGTTTAGCGCTGCAGGGCCCCTACGAGCAGTACTTC
TRBV6-4,many,TRBJ2-2,-,CASSSGHDTGELFF,TGTGCCAGCAGTTCGGGACACGACACCGGGGAGCTGTTTTTT
TRBV6-1,few,TRBJ2-5,-,CASSEIVGNPPETQYF,TGTGCCAGCAGTGAAATTGTGGGAAACCCCCCAGAGACCCAGTACTTC
TRBV10-3,many,TRBJ2-5,-,CAISDSKGVGQETQYF,TGTGCCATCAGTGACAGTAAAGGTGTCGGCCAAGAGACCCAGTACTTC
TRBV7-9,-,TRBJ2-2,-,CASSLVPVGTGELFF,TGTGCCAGCAGCTTAGTCCCAGTTGGCACCGGGGAGCTGTTTTTT
TRBV4-2,-,TRBJ2-7,TRBD2,CASSQREDISYEQYF,TGTGCCAGCAGCCAGCGGGAGGATATCTCCTACGAGCAGTACTTC
TRBV10-3,many,TRBJ1-5,-,CAISEGHGGGPQHF,TGTGCCATCAGTGAGGGACACGGGGGGGGGCCCCAGCATTTT
TRBV20-1,many,TRBJ2-7,TRBD2,CSARDGGRVGEQYF,TGCAGTGCTAGAGATGGCGGGAGGGTGGGCGAGCAGTACTTC
TRBV13,-,TRBJ2-4,-,CASSPKMGNIRYF,TGTGCCAGCAGCCCCAAAATGGGAAACATTCGGTACTTC
TRBV28,many,TRBJ1-1,-,CASSSGAGRGLVTEAFF,TGTGCCAGCAGTTCCGGGGCGGGAAGGGGCTTGGTCACTGAAGCTTTCTTT
TRBV29-1,many,TRBJ1-2,TRBD1,CSVTGGNYGYTF,TGCAGCGTGACAGGGGGCAACTATGGCTACACCTTC
TRBV6-5,-,TRBJ1-1,-,CASSYSSQVTDTEAFF,TGTGCCAGCAGTTACTCGAGTCAGGTTACGGACACTGAAGCTTTCTTT
TRBV6-2/TRBV6-3,many,TRBJ2-5,TRBD2,CASSYPPGLAGGPFETQYF,TGTGCCAGCAGTTACCCTCCGGGACTAGCGGGGGGGCCTTTTGAGACCCAGTACTTC
TRBV28,-,TRBJ1-5,-,CASLDTGGPQHF,TGTGCCAGCTTAGATACCGGGGGGCCCCAGCATTTT
TRBV6-5,many,TRBJ1-2,TRBD1,CASSRQGKVNYGYTF,TGTGCCAGCAGTCGACAGGGAAAGGTTAACTATGGCTACACCTTC
TRBV12-5,-,TRBJ2-2,-,CASAAVNTGELFF,TGTGCTAGTGCAGCGGTCAACACCGGGGAGCTGTTTTTT
TRBV6-1,few,TRBJ1-2,-,CASSEAGGGPYGYTF,TGTGCCAGCAGTGAAGCGGGGGGGGGGCCCTATGGCTACACCTTC
TRBV15,-,TRBJ2-2,TRBD1,CATSPPPVGTGDTGELFF,TGTGCCACCAGCCCCCCCCCCGTTGGGACAGGGGACACCGGGGAGCTGTTTTTT
TRBV28,many,TRBJ1-1,-,CAAMMANTEAFF,TGTGCCGCGATGATGGCTAACACTGAAGCTTTCTTT
TRBV2,-,TRBJ2-7,-,CVSRRSSYEQYF,TGTGTCAGCAGGCGGAGCTCCTACGAGCAGTACTTC
TRBV28,many,TRBJ1-6,-,CASSPRGGGLYNSPLHF,TGTGCCAGCAGCCCGCGGGGGGGAGGTTTGTATAATTCACCCCTCCACTTT
TRBV28,many,TRBJ2-7,-,CASSAPPIVRYEQYF,TGTGCCAGCAGTGCCCCTCCCATCGTACGATACGAGCAGTACTTC
TRBV20-1,many,TRBJ2-7,TRBD1,CSASSPGGNEQYF,TGCAGTGCCAGCTCCCCAGGGGGCAACGAGCAGTACTTC
TRBV7-9,many,TRBJ1-1,-,CASSGGGPADFF,TGTGCCAGCAGCGGTGGGGGCCCAGCGGATTTCTTT
TRBV27,once,TRBJ1-2,-,CASIPRGRGDYGYTF,TGTGCCAGCATCCCCCGGGGACGGGGCGACTATGGCTACACCTTC
TRBV7-9,many,TRBJ2-7,-,CAGSLVQGGFYEQYF,TGTGCCGGCAGCTTAGTCCAGGGGGGGTTCTACGAGCAGTACTTC
TRBV6-5,many,TRBJ2-5,TRBD1,CASSYYRGKQETQYF,TGTGCCAGCAGTTACTACAGGGGGAAACAAGAGACCCAGTACTTC
TRBV5-1,many,TRBJ2-7,-,CASSLVQPSYEQYF,TGCGCCAGCAGCTTGGTGCAGCCCTCCTACGAGCAGTACTTC
TRBV28,many,TRBJ2-4,-,CASSLGTLAKNIQYF,TGTGCCAGCAGTCTCGGGACGTTAGCCAAAAACATTCAGTACTTC
TRBV27,many,TRBJ2-5,-,CDSEEVGQETQYF,TGTGACTCGGAGGAGGTTGGCCAAGAGACCCAGTACTTC
TRBV7-9,-,TRBJ2-7,TRBD1,CASSFSDRAPYEQYF,TGTGCCAGCAGCTTTTCGGACAGGGCCCCCTACGAGCAGTACTTC
TRBV2,many,TRBJ1-1,-,CASRAREGSGKNTEAFF,TGTGCCAGCAGGGCACGGGAGGGAAGTGGAAAGAACACTGAAGCTTTCTTT
TRBV20-1,-,TRBJ2-7,-,CSASPQGFSSYEQYF,TGCAGTGCTAGTCCACAGGGATTTAGCTCCTACGAGCAGTACTTC
TRBV30,many,TRBJ1-1,-,CAGPYGIRHTEAFF,TGTGCCGGCCCGTATGGTATAAGACACACTGAAGCTTTCTTT
TRBV6-5,many,TRBJ1-2,-,CASSYDRKSYGYTF,TGTGCCAGCAGTTACGACAGGAAATCATATGGCTACACCTTC
TRBV6-5,many,TRBJ1-2,-,CASRLTKGGYTF,TGTGCCAGCAGGCTTACGAAGGGTGGCTACACCTTC
TRBV3-1,-,TRBJ2-5,-,CASSQDKQRQETQYF,TGTGCCAGCAGCCAAGATAAACAGCGGCAGGAGACCCAGTACTTC
TRBV6-1,-,TRBJ1-5,TRBD1,CASLQTGTGANQPQHF,TGTGCCAGCCTCCAGACCGGGACAGGGGCCAATCAGCCCCAGCATTTT
TRBV12-3/TRBV12-4,many,TRBJ1-5,-,CASHGFYSNQPQHF,TGTGCCAGCCACGGATTCTATAGCAATCAGCCCCAGCATTTT
TRBV5-1,many,TRBJ1-6,TRBD1,CASSARDRGNSPLHF,TGCGCCAGTTCTGCTAGGGACAGGGGAAACTCACCCCTCCACTTT
TRBV20-1,many,TRBJ2-2,TRBD2,CSAPRGGGRVTGELFF,TGCAGTGCGCCGCGGGGCGGGGGGCGAGTCACCGGGGAGCTGTTTTTT
TRBV20-1,many,TRBJ1-5,TRBD1,CSARDGTGNQPQHF,TGCAGTGCTAGGGATGGGACAGGCAATCAGCCCCAGCATTTT